The text below deals with one T cell receptor beta chain. This entry belongs to a study of T-cell reconstitution after alpha-beta-depleted transplantation in children. Unique molecular identifiers were built into the TCRbeta library. TCRdb re-called the PCR reads through MiXCR, storing one row per CDR3 protein. The repertoire holds about a million distinct CDR3 sequences, with less than 30% as singletons. CDR1 and CDR2 (germline): PRHDT, FYEKMQ (reference sequence). The CDR3 runs 14 residues. V lost 5 bases to trimming and J lost 2 bases; unmatched junction nucleotides: 5. This receptor was identified in a boy in the first two years of life who had a stem cell transplant for SCID, so the T cells may come from the graft donor. Sequenced here: PBMCs, mostly from graft donor cells, sampled 360 days after TCRalphabeta/CD19-depleted stem cell transplant. The rearrangement links TRBV13 to TRBJ2-7; 8 bases match TRBD2. The CDR3 is CASSRIAGTYEQYF. The CDR3 DNA reads as TGTGCCAGCAGCAGAATAGCGGGGACCTACGAGCAGTACTTC.